Below are 22 T cell receptor beta chains sequenced from a single sample in a study of cytomegalovirus exposure and HLA in healthy donors. A multiplex PCR was run with 60 Vbeta primers and 13 Jbeta primers. Some clones are missing from TCRdb's copy, which holds only in-frame ones; the method was immunoSEQ multiplex PCR. The sample holds about 130,000 clones, roughly 85% seen once. The specimen sequenced was PBMCs. Every receptor here comes from a boy between 10 and 17 years old in good health and CMV-seronegative.

The chain combines TRBV4-3 with TRBJ2-3; D gene unclear. Germline V CDR1 and CDR2: LGHNA, YSLEER. V was clipped by 0 bases and J by 7 bases, with 8 bases between them. CDR3 length: 13 amino acids. The CDR3 DNA sequence: TGCGCCAGCAGCCAAGATCGGGTTAATACGCAGTATTTT. Translation gives CASSQDRVNTQYF.

The chain links TRBV29-1 to TRBJ2-3; 12 nucleotides match TRBD2. The CDR3 runs 16 residues. V gave up 5 bases and J gave up 4 bases; unmatched junction bases: 10. CDR1 SQVTM and CDR2 ANQGSEA come from the germline V gene. This CDR3 is CSVTASGRASADTQYF. The CDR3 DNA is TGCAGCGTTACGGCTAGCGGGAGGGCCTCTGCAGATACGCAGTATTTT.

This chain links TRBV7-3 with TRBJ1-1; a possible D gene is TRBD1 (5 bases). This CDR3 contains 15 residues. Per germline, CDR1 SGHTA and CDR2 FQGTGA. Trimming shortened V by 3 bases and J by 5 bases, and 16 bases separated the two germline ends. CDR3 amino acids: CASSFTGGGSTEAFF. The CDR3 DNA is TGTGCCAGCAGCTTCACCGGGGGGGGGAGTACTGAAGCTTTCTTT.

The genes are TRBV27 and TRBJ1-5; 8 bases are a match to TRBD1. With V trimmed by 7 bases and J by 4 bases, 6 bases remained unmatched. Germline values: CDR1 MNHEY, CDR2 SMNVEV (reference sequence). The CDR3 consists of 14 residues. The CDR3 coding sequence is TGTGCCAGCAAACCGGGACAGGTTAATCAGCCCCAGCATTTT. It translates to CASKPGQVNQPQHF.

V and J are TRBV27 and TRBJ1-4, with 10 bases lining up with TRBD1. Germline V gene lookup returns CDR1 MNHEY and CDR2 SMNVEV (reference sequence). The junction had 15 bases not matched to a gene; V was cut back by 4 bases and J by 13 bases. The length of the CDR3 is 16 residues. CDR3 nucleotide sequence: TGTGCCAGCAGTTCAACGACAGGGGGCAAGCGGGGGGGACTGTTTTTT. Translated, it gives CASSSTTGGKRGGLFF.

The chain combines TRBV7-9 with TRBJ2-3; maybe TRBD1 (6 bases). Trimming left V 4 bases short and J 10 bases short, with 15 bases between. This CDR3 has 13 amino acids. Germline loops: CDR1 SEHNR, CDR2 FQNEAQ (reference sequence). The CDR3 DNA reads as TGTGCCAGCAGCTACCGGGACATGAAACCGCAGTATTTT. The encoded protein is CASSYRDMKPQYF.

The chain employs TRBV5-1 and TRBJ1-5; TRBD1 is a possible D gene (5 bases). The germline CDR1 and CDR2 sequences are SGHRS and YFSETQ. V was clipped by 4 bases and J by 0 bases, with 11 bases between them. There are 15 residues in the CDR3. CDR3 loop: CASSPQGGSNQPQHF. The CDR3 DNA reads TGCGCCAGCAGCCCGCAGGGAGGTAGCAATCAGCCCCAGCATTTT.

This clone was recorded only once. The rearrangement joins TRBV6-5 to TRBJ2-7; 8 bases are shared with TRBD2. V gave up 4 bases and J gave up 0 bases; unmatched junction bases: 5. There are 15 residues in the CDR3. CDR1 and CDR2 (germline): MNHEY, SVGAGI. The DNA for the CDR3 is TGTGCCAGCAGTTCGAGCGGGGGTAGCTCCTACGAGCAGTACTTC. This gives the protein CASSSSGGSSYEQYF.

The J gene is TRBJ2-3, the V gene TRBV4-2, with TRBD2 identical over 10 bases. Germline loops: CDR1 LGHNA, CDR2 YNFKEQ. J gave up 6 bases and V 4 bases, and 10 bases lay outside the gene matches. The CDR3 runs to 16 residues. CDR3 residues: CASSPIQREGPDTQYF. DNA for the CDR3: TGTGCCAGCAGCCCTATTCAGCGGGAGGGCCCCGATACGCAGTATTTT.

This clone was found a few times. The chain uses TRBV5-4 and TRBJ1-2, with D hard to call. There are 11 residues in the CDR3. V shed 4 bases and J shed 4 bases, with 5 bases lying between them. Germline V gene data show CDR1 as SGHNT and CDR2 as YYREEE (reference sequence). Here the CDR3 DNA reads TGTGCCAGCAGCGGCGGCTATGGCTACACCTTC. This sequence encodes CASSGGYGYTF. Full variable domain (rest looked up from reference TRBV5-4 and TRBJ1-2): ETGVTQSPTHLIKTRGQQVTLRCSSQSGHNTVSWYQQALGQGPQFIFQYYREEENGRGNFPPRFSGLQFPNYSSELNVNALELDDSALYLCASSGGYGYTFGSGTRLTVV.

The rearrangement uses TRBV30 and TRBJ2-3, with TRBD2 as a possible D gene (6 bases). Germline V lookup: CDR1 GTSNPN, CDR2 SVGIG (reference sequence). V was cut by 2 bases and J by 3 bases, with 15 bases left in between. The CDR3 is made up of 15 amino acids. CDR3 loop: CAWSRGITKTDTQYF. CDR3 DNA sequence: TGTGCCTGGAGTCGGGGGATAACAAAAACAGATACGCAGTATTTT.

The chain uses TRBV19 and TRBJ2-1; 7 bases map to TRBD1. Germline values: CDR1 LNHDA, CDR2 SQIVND (reference sequence). J gave up 1 base and V 2 bases, and 5 bases lay outside the gene matches. This CDR3 spans 16 amino acids. The CDR3 here is CASSITGAGSYNEQFF. DNA for the CDR3: TGTGCCAGTAGTATAACAGGGGCTGGGTCCTACAATGAGCAGTTCTTC.

The genes are TRBV19 and TRBJ1-2; 9 bases map to TRBD1. The germline gives CDR1 LNHDA, CDR2 SQIVND (reference sequence). J was trimmed by 8 bases and V by 6 bases; bases with no gene match: 13. This CDR3 is built from 15 residues. CDR3 coding DNA: TGTGCCAGTAGCAGGGACAGGGCTAACCTTGGGGGCTACACCTTC. Its protein is CASSRDRANLGGYTF. The whole variable domain, remainder taken from reference TRBV19 and TRBJ1-2, is DGGITQSPKYLFRKEGQNVTLSCEQNLNHDAMYWYRQDPGQGLRLIYYSQIVNDFQKGDIAEGYSVSREKKESFPLTVTSAQKNPTAFYLCASSRDRANLGGYTFGSGTRLTVV.

This rearrangement joins TRBV20-1 to TRBJ2-1, with a possible D match to TRBD1 (6 bases). The CDR3 loop spans 11 amino acids. In germline, CDR1 is DFQATT, CDR2 SNEGSKA (reference sequence). The CDR3 protein is CSTDRPNEQFF. CDR3 nucleotides: TGCAGCACAGACAGGCCCAATGAGCAGTTCTTC.

The CDR3 region is CASSLHSAGNYGYTF. The CDR3 DNA follows: TGCGCCAGCAGCTTGCATTCGGCGGGAAACTATGGCTACACCTTC. The rearrangement joins TRBV5-1 to TRBJ1-2; D is unclear. The CDR3 consists of 15 residues. V lost 1 base, J lost 2 bases, and 12 bases lay in between. CDR1 SGHRS and CDR2 YFSETQ come from the germline V gene.

V usage is TRBV4-2 and J usage is TRBJ1-2; maybe TRBD1 (6 bases). Trimming removed 1 base from V and 3 bases from J, with 21 bases in between. This CDR3 has 18 residues. The germline V gene has CDR1 LGHNA and CDR2 YNFKEQ. The CDR3 region is CASSQVLGSEGGDYGYTF. For the CDR3, the DNA is TGTGCCAGCAGCCAAGTTTTAGGTTCAGAAGGGGGGGACTATGGCTACACCTTC.

The chain is built from TRBV5-1 and TRBJ2-7; 8 bases fit TRBD1. Germline trimming cut 3 bases from V and 0 bases from J; bases unmatched to any gene: 2. CDR1 is SGHRS, CDR2 YFSETQ, per germline. The CDR3 is 14 residues long. Written as DNA, the CDR3 is TGCGCCAGCAGCTGGGGACAGGACTCCTACGAGCAGTACTTC. Translation gives CASSWGQDSYEQYF.

The CDR3 loop reads CASSHPGRNTEAFF. The CDR3 DNA follows: TGCGCCAGCAGCCACCCTGGGCGGAACACTGAAGCTTTCTTT. The chain carries TRBV4-1 and TRBJ1-1; D unclear. V was cut by 3 bases and J by 1 base, with 9 bases left in between. Germline values: CDR1 MGHRA, CDR2 YSYEKL. The CDR3 length is 14 residues.

J is TRBJ2-5 and V is TRBV5-1, with D unclear. The J call is doubtful: the DNA matches TRBJ2-7 better. From germline, CDR1 is SGHRS and CDR2 YFSETQ. CDR3 length: 11 amino acids. The CDR3 sequence is CASSLGYEQYF. CDR3 in DNA: TGCGCCAGCAGCTTGGGGTACGAGCAGTACTTC.

The rearrangement uses TRBV19 and TRBJ2-1; the D gene is possibly TRBD2 (6 bases). Trimming took off 3 bases at V and 1 base at J, with 13 bases between the two ends. The CDR3 spans 16 residues. The germline gives CDR1 LNHDA, CDR2 SQIVND (reference sequence). The CDR3 bases are TGTGCCAGTAGTATCGGAGCGGGCCCATCCTACAATGAGCAGTTCTTC. As protein: CASSIGAGPSYNEQFF.

CDR3 nucleotide sequence: TGCAGCGCCGCGGGAGTTTCATCCAATGAGCAGTTCTTC. Protein: CSAAGVSSNEQFF. J is TRBJ2-1 and V is TRBV29-1, with TRBD2 matching over 7 bases. The ends lost 7 bases at V and 6 bases at J; junction bases unmatched: 9. Germline values: CDR1 SQVTM, CDR2 ANQGSEA. The CDR3 length is 13 residues.

The chain links TRBV27 to TRBJ1-2; D remains ambiguous. The CDR3 extends over 15 amino acids. V gave up 5 bases and J gave up 2 bases, with 15 bases separating them. Per germline, CDR1 MNHEY and CDR2 SMNVEV (reference sequence). The CDR3 here is CASSRGGWSNYGYTF. The CDR3, as DNA: TGTGCCAGCAGTCGGGGTGGGTGGTCGAACTATGGCTACACCTTC.